The 20 T cell receptor beta chains given below trace back to one sample, sequenced in a study of blood T cell repertoires in COVID-19 (TCRdb year 2020). Library method: the immunoSEQ multiplex PCR assay. TCRdb re-hosts the immuneACCESS table, in-frame sequences only. Its copies lack some clones; in the studies checked, an unresolved V gene accounts for under half of them, and the cause for the rest is not known. The table for this sample lists under 300,000 clones; about 89% of them were counted only once. The ten largest clones add up to 8.8% of the sample. Sequenced sample: PBMCs or T cells enriched from blood (not recorded which). The receptor set was obtained from a man in his forties who had recovered from COVID-19.

The gene calls are TRBV25-1 and TRBJ2-1, with D perhaps TRBD1 (5 bases). In germline, CDR1 is MGHDK, CDR2 SYGVNS. The CDR3 runs 12 residues. Deletions cut 4 bases from V and 6 bases from J, with 7 bases between. The CDR3 DNA reads as TGTGCCAGCAGTGGCCAGGGCAATGAGCAGTTCTTC. Its translation is CASSGQGNEQFF.

In DNA form, the CDR3 reads TGTGCCAGCAGCCAAGCGGACAGGGGGAATCAGCCCCAGCATTTT. Protein product: CASSQADRGNQPQHF. V and J are TRBV3-1 (or the pseudogene TRBV3-2) and TRBJ1-5; 10 bases match TRBD1. Trimming at V came to 1 base and at J to 4 bases, leaving 1 base not matched to a gene. Looked up from germline, CDR1 is LGHDT and CDR2 is YNNKEL (reference sequence). The CDR3 consists of 15 residues.

This clone was picked up one time. The V gene is TRBV18, the J gene TRBJ1-1; possibly TRBD1 for D (5 bases). V lost 3 bases and J lost 1, with 9 bases in between. This CDR3 is 14 amino acids long. From germline, CDR1 is KGHSH and CDR2 LQKENI. The CDR3 DNA reads as TGTGCCAGCTCACCGTCACAGGAGAACACTGAAGCTTTCTTT. Protein: CASSPSQENTEAFF.

The V gene is TRBV19, the J gene TRBJ2-1, with a tentative D call TRBD1 (5 bases). From germline, CDR1 is LNHDA and CDR2 SQIVND (reference sequence). Deletions cut 2 bases from V and 2 bases from J, with 7 bases between. The CDR3 runs to 14 residues. As DNA, the CDR3 is TGTGCCAGTAGTATAAAGGACACCTACAATGAGCAGTTCTTC. This encodes CASSIKDTYNEQFF. The variable domain in full, completed from reference TRBV19 and TRBJ2-1, reads DGGITQSPKYLFRKEGQNVTLSCEQNLNHDAMYWYRQDPGQGLRLIYYSQIVNDFQKGDIAEGYSVSREKKESFPLTVTSAQKNPTAFYLCASSIKDTYNEQFFGPGTRLTVL.

J is TRBJ1-2 and V is TRBV19; 10 positions agree with TRBD1. Germline values: CDR1 LNHDA, CDR2 SQIVND (reference sequence). Trimming removed 4 bases from V and 7 bases from J; junction bases left unmatched: 6. The CDR3 is made up of 14 amino acids. CDR3 region: CASSTGTGDFGYTF. The CDR3 coding sequence is TGTGCCAGTAGTACCGGGACAGGGGACTTTGGCTACACCTTC.

The V call is TRBV6-2 or TRBV6-3, the J call TRBJ1-1; 8 bases line up with TRBD1. CDR1 MNHEY and CDR2 SVGEGT come from the germline V gene. This CDR3 has 16 amino acids. V shed 2 bases, J shed 2 bases, and the junction held 7 bases outside the gene matches. CDR3 loop: CASSYPTTGVNTEAFF. CDR3 nucleotide sequence: TGTGCCAGCAGTTACCCCACGACAGGGGTAAACACTGAAGCTTTCTTT.

The chain joins TRBV6-2 or TRBV6-3 to TRBJ2-5; TRBD1 is a possible D gene (5 bases). With 5 bases removed from V and 4 bases from J, the gap between germline ends came to 26 bases. The length of the CDR3 is 18 residues. Germline assignment: CDR1 MNHEY and CDR2 SVGEGT. In DNA, the CDR3 is TGTGCCAGCAGTCCCTTGGCAGGGTCACCGTTTAAGGTAGAGACCCAGTACTTC. Residues: CASSPLAGSPFKVETQYF.

This chain links TRBV19 with TRBJ2-3; 13 positions match TRBD2. Germline V gene sequence: CDR1 LNHDA, CDR2 SQIVND (reference sequence). The CDR3 sequence is 18 residues long. Losses at the gene ends were 9 bases for V and 0 bases for J; bases not matched to a gene: 12. The CDR3 loop is CASRTSGGPVSSTDTQYF. The DNA for the CDR3 is TGTGCCAGCCGGACTAGCGGGGGCCCGGTATCTAGCACAGATACGCAGTATTTT.

This clone was found once. The chain has TRBV4-2 and TRBJ1-6; 9 bases are shared with TRBD1. The germline gives CDR1 LGHNA, CDR2 YNFKEQ. This CDR3 comprises 15 residues. Trimming took 1 base from V and 6 from J; bases not matched to a gene: 1. This CDR3 reads CASSQGTGANSPLHF. CDR3 coding DNA: TGTGCCAGCAGCCAAGGGACAGGGGCTAATTCACCCCTCCACTTT.

This chain uses TRBV30 with TRBJ2-7, with 10 bases identical to TRBD1. Trimming removed 5 bases from V and 12 bases from J; junction bases left unmatched: 13. The CDR3 sequence is 13 residues long. Germline V CDR1 and CDR2: GTSNPN, SVGIG (reference sequence). DNA for the CDR3: TGTGCCTGGGGACCGGGACAGGGGACACCCCGGTACTTC. The encoded protein is CAWGPGQGTPRYF.

The chain recombines TRBV9 with TRBJ1-2; the D gene is possibly TRBD1 (6 bases). The CDR3 length is 14 residues. Deletions cut 3 bases from V and 4 bases from J, with 13 bases between. Germline CDR1 SGDLS, CDR2 YYNGEE. The CDR3 DNA reads TGTGCCAGCAGCGGACGTGGACAGTCCTATGGCTACACCTTC. Translation gives CASSGRGQSYGYTF.

This chain joins TRBV11-1 and TRBJ1-1; 7 nucleotides agree with TRBD1. The CDR3 contains 14 residues. V shed 2 bases, J shed 4 bases, and the junction held 4 bases outside the gene matches. Germline lookup yields CDR1 SGHAT and CDR2 FQDESV (reference sequence). As DNA, the CDR3 is TGTGCCAGCAGCTTACAAAACAGGGGCACTGAAGCTTTCTTT. Translating gives CASSLQNRGTEAFF.

This clone showed up just once. The genes are TRBV9 and TRBJ1-1, with D possibly being TRBD1 (6 bases). The germline V gene has CDR1 SGDLS and CDR2 YYNGEE. This CDR3 has 17 amino acids. V gave up 7 bases and J gave up 1 base, with 23 bases separating them. The CDR3 reads CASSRGGWGSQNTEAFF. CDR3 in DNA: TGTGCCAGCTCAAGGGGGGGTTGGGGTTCCCAGAACACTGAAGCTTTCTTT.

V usage is TRBV7-9 and J usage is TRBJ1-3; TRBD1 agrees at 8 bases. This CDR3 comprises 16 residues. V gave up 5 bases and J gave up 0 bases; unmatched junction bases: 6. Germline V CDR1 and CDR2: SEHNR, FQNEAQ (reference sequence). CDR3 DNA sequence: TGTGCCAGCAGCCCCAGGACAGGGAGCTCTGGAAACACCATATATTTT. It translates to CASSPRTGSSGNTIYF.

The chain is built from TRBV7-2 and TRBJ2-1, with D possibly being TRBD1 (6 bases). Trimming shortened V by 4 bases and J by 1 base, and 11 bases separated the two germline ends. Germline assignment: CDR1 SGHTA and CDR2 FQGNSA. The CDR3 contains 15 residues. This chain's CDR3 is CASSYHRASYNEQFF. CDR3 coding DNA: TGTGCCAGCAGCTACCACAGGGCTTCCTACAATGAGCAGTTCTTC.

CDR3 protein: CASSPGIPSGIKTQYF. For the CDR3, the DNA is TGTGCCAGCTCACCAGGTATACCTAGCGGGATAAAGACCCAGTACTTC. The chain is built from TRBV18 and TRBJ2-5, with 9 bases identical to TRBD2. The CDR3 runs to 16 residues. Germline lookup yields CDR1 KGHSH and CDR2 LQKENI. The trim removed 2 bases at V and 6 bases at J, leaving 10 bases unmatched. Full variable domain (outside the CDR3, taken from reference TRBV18 and TRBJ2-5): NAGVMQNPRHLVRRRGQEARLRCSPMKGHSHVYWYRQLPEEGLKFMVYLQKENIIDESGMPKERFSAEFPKEGPSILRIQQVVRGDSAAYFCASSPGIPSGIKTQYFGPGTRLLVL.

This clone was found a few times. V is TRBV29-1 and J is TRBJ2-2, with 10 bases lining up with TRBD2. There are 14 residues in the CDR3. Germline CDR1 SQVTM, CDR2 ANQGSEA. The ends lost 4 bases at V and 6 bases at J; junction bases unmatched: 5. The CDR3 sequence: CSVVSSGSAGELFF. CDR3 DNA sequence: TGCAGCGTTGTATCTAGCGGGAGTGCCGGGGAGCTGTTTTTT.

CDR3 loop: CASSQGPQGTTDTQYF. The CDR3, as DNA: TGCGCCAGCAGCCAAGGCCCCCAGGGGACCACAGATACGCAGTATTTT. The V and J genes are TRBV4-3 and TRBJ2-3; weak D call: TRBD1 (6 bases). The CDR3 length is 16 residues. CDR1 is LGHNA, CDR2 YSLEER, per germline. Trimming stripped 1 base from V and 2 bases from J, with 13 bases between.

The J gene is TRBJ2-3, the V gene TRBV27; TRBD1 is a possible D gene (6 bases). V was trimmed by 3 bases and J by 3 bases, leaving 10 bases between them. CDR3 length: 14 amino acids. Germline values: CDR1 MNHEY, CDR2 SMNVEV (reference sequence). The CDR3 loop is CASSLDRITDTQYF. CDR3 nucleotide sequence: TGTGCCAGCAGTTTGGACAGAATAACAGATACGCAGTATTTT.

The chain joins TRBV28 to TRBJ1-6; tentative D call: TRBD1 (5 bases). Trimming took off 2 bases at V and 8 bases at J, with 7 bases between the two ends. This CDR3 is built from 13 residues. Germline assignment: CDR1 MDHEN and CDR2 SYDVKM. The chain's CDR3 is CASSLPRDSPLHF. The CDR3 DNA sequence: TGTGCCAGCAGTTTACCCAGGGATTCACCCCTCCACTTT.